This T cell receptor (beta chain) was sequenced for a study of OX40 agonist ivuxolimab in advanced cancers. Regarding the complete study: Ivuxolimab was a fully human IgG2 agonistic monoclonal antibody targeting the costimulatory receptor OX40 (CD134). Intravenous ivuxolimab was administered to patients every 2 weeks at six dose levels: 0.01, 0.1, 0.3, 1.5, 3 and 10 mg/kg. Among the roughly 52 dose-escalation patients, about 20 had hepatocellular carcinoma, about 15 melanoma, 9 renal cell carcinoma and 9 head and neck cancer. In the dose-escalation cohort, 70% to 85% of patients were male, and the mean age was approximately 64 years, with a range of 23 to 79. Patients were allowed to have had prior anti-PD-1, anti-PD-L1 or anti-CTLA-4 therapy, and approximately 40% of the dose-escalation patients had been treated with checkpoint inhibitors. Partial responses occurred in three dose-escalation patients: two with cutaneous melanoma and one with hepatocellular carcinoma. The point of sequencing TCRbeta in the periphery was to test whether ivuxolimab changed TCR sequence diversity and drove clonal T-cell expansion. The paper covers the monotherapy dose-escalation part of the phase I ivuxolimab trial, which included N ≈ 50 patients. Beyond this particular receptor, the publication reports: At doses of 0.1 to 3.0 mg/kg, clonal expansion of both CD4+ and CD8+ T cells in blood was seen between baseline and week 6. In the 0.1-3.0 mg/kg groups, partial responders were among the patients with the lowest normalized peripheral clonal expansion, particularly in CD8+ T cells. Low levels of normalized T-cell clonal expansion were also seen in some nonresponding patients. After ivuxolimab, expanded clones were on average more numerous among CD8+ T cells than among CD4+ T cells. The antigen specificity of the clonally expanded peripheral T cells was not determined.

The CDR3 sequence holds 13 residues, the cysteine and phenylalanine included. Only the CDR3 portion is preserved as DNA: 39 bases, with reading frame beginning at the first base. V and J are truncated by 5 bases and 1 base respectively, leaving an intervening sequence of 8 bases. From the germline V gene, CDR1 is SGHVS and CDR2 is FNYEAQ. For sequencing of the TCRbeta CDR3 region, genomic DNA was extracted from the sorted cells. TCRbeta CDR3 regions were sequenced using the immunoSEQ Assay. Imported from immuneACCESS, the table was reduced by TCRdb to in-frame sequences with V and J called. These copies leave out some clones; in studies compared against another copy, an unresolved V gene accounts for under half, and the cause of the remainder is not known. For this sample the table gives under 140,000 clones, of which more than 70% were detected only once. Less than 0.3% of the sample goes to the ten largest clones.

Points on this clone: Its antigen is currently not known. Base-call qualities are not available, and no considerably larger clone is one nucleotide away.

Patients with autoimmune disease history or receiving systemic immunosuppression were excluded from the trial. In every dose cohort, peripheral blood was drawn for TCR sequencing at baseline, cycle 4 day 1, and cycle 7 day 1. The samples were taken from a phase I, first-in-human, multicenter, open-label dose-escalation trial of ivuxolimab. Adults with locally advanced or metastatic melanoma, renal cell, hepatocellular, or head and neck squamous cell carcinoma were enrolled in the trial. Before TCR sequencing, CD4+ T cells and CD8+ T cells were sorted from peripheral blood as separate populations. The TCR originated in an adult with an advanced solid tumor such as melanoma, head and neck, liver or kidney cancer. This chain is built from TRBV7-6 and TRBJ1-2, with TRBD1 perhaps the D gene, on 5 matching bases. The sequencing here drew on CD4+ or CD8+ T cells sorted from blood, taken in a trial of the OX40 agonist ivuxolimab. The nucleotides are TGTGCCAGCAGCGTACAGGTTAACTATGGCTACACCTTC. It codes for CASSVQVNYGYTF.